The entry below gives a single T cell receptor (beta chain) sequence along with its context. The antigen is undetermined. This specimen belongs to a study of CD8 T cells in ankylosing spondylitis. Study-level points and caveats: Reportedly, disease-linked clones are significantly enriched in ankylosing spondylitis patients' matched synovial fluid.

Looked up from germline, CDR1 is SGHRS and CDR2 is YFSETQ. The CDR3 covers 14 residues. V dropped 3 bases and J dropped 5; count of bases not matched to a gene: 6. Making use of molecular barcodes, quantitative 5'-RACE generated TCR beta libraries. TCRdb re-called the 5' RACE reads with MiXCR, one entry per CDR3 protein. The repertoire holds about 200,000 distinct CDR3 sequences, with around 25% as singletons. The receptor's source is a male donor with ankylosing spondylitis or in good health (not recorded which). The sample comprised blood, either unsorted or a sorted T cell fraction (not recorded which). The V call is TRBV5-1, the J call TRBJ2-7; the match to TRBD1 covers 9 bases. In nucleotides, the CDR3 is TGCGCCAGCAGCTCGACCGGGACAGGGAACGAGCAGTACTTC. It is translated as CASSSTGTGNEQYF.